A single sample gave rise to the 27 T cell receptor beta chains below, sequenced in a study of PD-L1 blockade in urothelial cancer. Regarding time point: peripheral blood 6 weeks after treatment start. TCRdb's table, derived via immunoSEQ multiplex PCR, lists solely in-frame clones and lacks some. The sample includes 100,000 to 150,000 clones, 86% of them seen just once. This material consisted of PBMCs, taken around atezolizumab (anti-PD-L1) treatment. Every receptor here comes from a man in his forties or fifties with urothelial cancer.

The chain carries TRBV5-6 and TRBJ2-2, with 9 nucleotides matching TRBD2. Germline CDR1 reads SGHDT; CDR2 reads YYEEEE. The junction had 7 bases not matched to a gene; V was cut back by 1 base and J by 6 bases. CDR3 size: 16 residues. The CDR3 DNA sequence: TGTGCCAGCAGCTTGAGTGGCGGGAGGGGAGCCGGGGAGCTGTTTTTT. This sequence encodes CASSLSGGRGAGELFF.

This clone was seen only a few times. The rearrangement joins TRBV30 to TRBJ2-7; TRBD1 is a possible D gene (5 bases). Germline values: CDR1 GTSNPN, CDR2 SVGIG (reference sequence). The CDR3 spans 12 residues. V gave up 7 bases and J gave up 0 bases, with 10 bases separating them. The CDR3 is CAFADTSYEQYF. As DNA, the CDR3 is TGTGCCTTTGCGGACACCTCCTACGAGCAGTACTTC.

In DNA, the CDR3 is TGTGCCAGCAGCCGTAGACCCCTGCCTAGCGGGATGGACGAGCAGTACTTC. It codes for CASSRRPLPSGMDEQYF. The rearrangement uses TRBV7-8 and TRBJ2-7; 9 bases are a match to TRBD2. J gave up 5 bases and V 5 bases, and 16 bases lay outside the gene matches. The germline CDR1 and CDR2 sequences are SGHVS and FQNEAQ. The CDR3 runs 17 residues.

The chain is built from TRBV9 and TRBJ1-1; D call uncertain. CDR1 is SGDLS and CDR2 is YYNGEE in the germline V gene. V shed 0 bases and J shed 1 base, with 7 bases lying between them. The CDR3 spans 14 residues. Here the CDR3 reads CASSVGPSNTEAFF. The CDR3 nucleotides read TGTGCCAGCAGCGTAGGGCCGTCGAACACTGAAGCTTTCTTT.

V gene TRBV15 combines with J gene TRBJ2-1; 7 positions agree with TRBD2. V lost 0 bases and J lost 0; bases outside the gene matches: 2. CDR1 and CDR2 from the germline V gene are LNHNV and YYDKDF (reference sequence). The CDR3 runs to 16 residues. In DNA, the CDR3 is TGTGCCACCAGCAGAGATCGCGGGAGCTCCTACAATGAGCAGTTCTTC. It encodes CATSRDRGSSYNEQFF.

The chain couples TRBV28 to TRBJ1-2; D unclear. CDR1 and CDR2 from the germline V gene are MDHEN and SYDVKM. The germline V and J ends were trimmed by 5 bases and 1 base, with 11 bases remaining between them. This CDR3 has 14 amino acids. The CDR3 DNA is TGTGCCAGCAGTAAGACCAGGAATAACTATGGCTACACCTTC. It is translated as CASSKTRNNYGYTF.

The chain employs TRBV2 and TRBJ2-3; D not resolved. V lost 4 bases to trimming and J lost 1 base, with 6 bases between them. Germline-derived CDR1 and CDR2 are SNHLY and FYNNEI. CDR3 length: 13 amino acids. CDR3 DNA sequence: TGTGCCAGCAGTGTGGCAGGCACAGATACGCAGTATTTT. This translates into CASSVAGTDTQYF.

The rearrangement joins TRBV5-6 to TRBJ2-5; a possible D gene is TRBD1 (6 bases). CDR1 and CDR2 (germline): SGHDT, YYEEEE. This CDR3 contains 15 residues. The germline V and J ends were trimmed by 0 bases and 3 bases, with 12 bases remaining between them. The CDR3, as DNA: TGTGCCAGCAGCTTGGCACGCCAGGGGAAAGAGACCCAGTACTTC. Encoded protein: CASSLARQGKETQYF.

This chain uses TRBV28 with TRBJ1-6, with 7 positions matching TRBD1. The CDR3 sequence is 14 residues long. The V gene end was trimmed by 7 bases and the J gene end by 2 bases; junction bases not matched to a gene: 2. Germline loops: CDR1 MDHEN, CDR2 SYDVKM. The CDR3 spells CASKDRAYNSPLHF. DNA of the CDR3: TGTGCCAGCAAAGACAGGGCCTATAATTCACCCCTCCACTTT.

The V and J genes are TRBV7-2 and TRBJ2-7; D might be TRBD2 (6 bases). With 0 bases removed from V and 0 bases from J, the gap between germline ends came to 12 bases. Germline lookup yields CDR1 SGHTA and CDR2 FQGNSA. The CDR3 consists of 16 residues. CDR3 nucleotides: TGTGCCAGCAGCTTAGCGCCTAGCGCGCCCTCCTACGAGCAGTACTTC. It is translated as CASSLAPSAPSYEQYF.

The chain combines TRBV9 with TRBJ2-1, with 11 bases aligning to TRBD2. Germline values: CDR1 SGDLS, CDR2 YYNGEE. The CDR3 is 15 residues long. The J segment lost 7 bases and the V segment lost 4 bases, leaving 7 bases of the junction unmatched. CDR3 bases: TGTGCCAGCAGCTACACTAGCGGGAGATTTAATGAGCAGTTCTTC. It encodes CASSYTSGRFNEQFF.

The sample holds one count of this clone. The chain recombines TRBV5-6 with TRBJ2-4, with D maybe TRBD2 (6 bases). The CDR3 runs 16 residues. Germline V lookup: CDR1 SGHDT, CDR2 YYEEEE. V lost 3 bases and J lost 0, with 13 bases in between. The DNA of the CDR3 is TGTGCCAGCAGCTCTGAACCGGGACTAGCCAAAAACATTCAGTACTTC. Its protein product is CASSSEPGLAKNIQYF.

The chain uses TRBV5-1 and TRBJ1-1, with D possibly being TRBD1 (5 bases). The V end lost 4 bases, the J end lost 7 bases, and 14 bases lay between the germline ends. The CDR3 runs 13 residues. Germline V CDR1 and CDR2: SGHRS, YFSETQ. The CDR3 nucleotides are TGCGCCAGCAGCCTCGTCGGGGGGAATGAAGCTTTCTTT. Its protein is CASSLVGGNEAFF.

This sequence joins TRBV4-2 and TRBJ2-1, with 8 nucleotides matching TRBD2. CDR3 size: 15 residues. Germline values: CDR1 LGHNA, CDR2 YNFKEQ. Trimming at V came to 0 bases and at J to 9 bases, leaving 7 bases not matched to a gene. DNA for the CDR3: TGTGCCAGCAGCCAAGATCACCTAGCGGGCCTTGAGCAGTTCTTC. This encodes CASSQDHLAGLEQFF.

The rearrangement uses TRBV11-2 and TRBJ1-4; D is undetermined. Looked up from germline, CDR1 is SGHAT and CDR2 is FQNNGV. This CDR3 has 15 amino acids. V dropped 0 bases and J dropped 5 bases, with 10 bases sitting between them. The CDR3 DNA is TGTGCCAGCAGCTTAGATAGGTCACAGAATGAAAAACTGTTTTTT. Residues: CASSLDRSQNEKLFF. Supplemented by reference TRBV11-2 and TRBJ1-4, the full variable domain reads EAGVAQSPRYKIIEKRQSVAFWCNPISGHATLYWYQQILGQGPKLLIQFQNNGVVDDSQLPKDRFSAERLKGVDSTLKIQPAKLEDSAVYLCASSLDRSQNEKLFFGSGTQLSVL.

The V call is TRBV7-9, the J call TRBJ1-1, with D unclear. This CDR3 comprises 13 residues. V was cut by 5 bases and J by 3 bases, with 10 bases left in between. Looked up from germline, CDR1 is SEHNR and CDR2 is FQNEAQ (reference sequence). CDR3 DNA: TGTGCCAGCAGCCCCTGGAGGGACACTGAAGCTTTCTTT. Translating gives CASSPWRDTEAFF.

This clone showed up just a few times. The gene calls are TRBV18 and TRBJ1-2, with a weak D call TRBD1 (6 bases). There are 17 residues in the CDR3. V lost 3 bases, J lost 5 bases, and 22 bases lay in between. Germline CDR1 KGHSH, CDR2 LQKENI. CDR3 nucleotides: TGTGCCAGCTCACCCCTCTCCACTCGACAGGATCAATATGGCTACACCTTC. Protein product: CASSPLSTRQDQYGYTF.

This clone was recorded once. For the CDR3, the DNA is TGTGCCAGCAGCTTAGCGACTGGTAGCCCTATTGACGAGCAGTACTTC. Its protein is CASSLATGSPIDEQYF. The gene calls are TRBV7-9 and TRBJ2-7; D not resolved. Germline CDR1 SEHNR, CDR2 FQNEAQ (reference sequence). V dropped 0 bases and J dropped 5 bases, with 17 bases sitting between them. CDR3 size: 16 residues.

The chain joins TRBV5-1 to TRBJ2-2; no clear D. Germline V lookup: CDR1 SGHRS, CDR2 YFSETQ. V lost 2 bases and J 7 bases, leaving 9 bases between the germline ends. The CDR3 runs 13 residues. The DNA for the CDR3 is TGCGCCAGCAGCTTCGAGATGATCGGGGAGCTGTTTTTT. It encodes CASSFEMIGELFF.

The CDR3 DNA is TGTGCCAGCAGCTTAGCGGGAGGGGTGGCCGAGCAGTTCTTC. Amino acids: CASSLAGGVAEQFF. The genes are TRBV7-9 and TRBJ2-1; 7 positions match TRBD2. The CDR3 spans 14 residues. The germline V gene has CDR1 SEHNR and CDR2 FQNEAQ (reference sequence). The ends lost 0 bases at V and 10 bases at J; junction bases unmatched: 6.

Only one count was recorded for this clone. This rearrangement joins TRBV9 to TRBJ1-1; no reliable D call. The CDR3 consists of 15 residues. Deletions cut 4 bases from V and 0 bases from J, with 13 bases between. The germline V gene encodes CDR1 SGDLS and CDR2 YYNGEE. CDR3 bases: TGTGCCAGCAGCCTCACCACGGTTATGAACACTGAAGCTTTCTTT. The encoded protein is CASSLTTVMNTEAFF.

The gene calls are TRBV6-1 and TRBJ2-2; no clear D gene. V shed 0 bases and J shed 8 bases, with 16 bases lying between them. The CDR3 is made up of 16 amino acids. The germline V gene encodes CDR1 MNHNS and CDR2 SASEGT. This chain's CDR3 is CASSEALRSPEGELFF. The CDR3 DNA is TGTGCCAGCAGTGAAGCGCTTCGGAGCCCTGAGGGGGAGCTGTTTTTT.

This clone was picked up one time. The chain employs TRBV19 and TRBJ1-1; 7 bases align to TRBD1. Germline V lookup: CDR1 LNHDA, CDR2 SQIVND (reference sequence). This CDR3 has 15 amino acids. The V and J ends lost 3 bases and 1 base, in that order; junction bases with no gene match: 5. CDR3 in DNA: TGTGCCAGTAGTATTAGACAGGGTGCGAACACTGAAGCTTTCTTT. It specifies CASSIRQGANTEAFF.

Only one count was recorded for this clone. The chain has TRBV1 and TRBJ2-1; the table's TRBD2 call for D was not verified on the DNA. TRBV1 is designated a pseudogene. The CDR3 consists of 12 residues. DNA for the CDR3: TGCACCAGCACTGCGGGAGCCAATGAGCAGTTCTTC. Protein product: CTSTAGANEQFF.

The genes are TRBV5-5 and TRBJ1-2, with D hard to call. Trimming removed 5 bases at V and 8 bases at J, with 16 bases between. The CDR3 runs to 13 residues. CDR1 and CDR2 from the germline V gene are SGHKS and YYEKEE (reference sequence). The CDR3 nucleotides read TGTGCCAGCAGTCTCGGAGATAATCTAGGCTACACCTTC. Translation: CASSLGDNLGYTF.

The chain has TRBV30 and TRBJ1-4; 9 nucleotides line up with TRBD1. The CDR3 loop spans 22 amino acids. The J segment lost 8 bases and the V segment lost 0 bases, leaving 28 bases of the junction unmatched. Germline V lookup: CDR1 GTSNPN, CDR2 SVGIG (reference sequence). The CDR3 protein is CAWSVLDRGEGTRSEGFEKLFF. CDR3 nucleotides: TGTGCCTGGAGTGTACTGGACAGGGGCGAGGGAACTCGCTCCGAGGGCTTCGAAAAACTGTTTTTT.

This chain connects TRBV19 to TRBJ1-2, with 7 bases that match TRBD1. The CDR3 runs to 14 residues. CDR1 is LNHDA, CDR2 SQIVND, per germline (reference sequence). With V trimmed by 4 bases and J by 3 bases, 5 bases remained unmatched. This CDR3 reads CASSTLGQHYGYTF. CDR3 in DNA: TGTGCCAGTAGTACCCTGGGACAGCACTATGGCTACACCTTC.